The rows below give T cell receptor beta chains drawn from one sample of a study of T cell responses to AZD1222 COVID-19 vaccine. Data came from immunoSEQ multiplex PCR; TCRdb stores just in-frame clones and leaves some out. The sample has over 85,000 clones, about 92% seen once. The input for sequencing was peripheral blood, taken 28 days after the second AZD1222 dose. The source is an adult who received the AZD1222 COVID-19 vaccine. The CDR3 runs from the conserved cysteine through the conserved F or W. A D gene is named only where the DNA matches it firmly. Only part of the rows carry a size: once, few, many, or a class if the clone is expanded.

J,D,size,V,CDR3,DNA
TRBJ1-5,.,.,TRBV19,CASSPRDGSNQPQHF,TGTGCCAGTAGCCCGAGGGACGGTAGCAATCAGCCCCAGCATTTT
TRBJ1-4,TRBD1,once,TRBV7-9,CASSLGQGGEKLFF,TGTGCCAGCAGCTTAGGACAGGGTGGTGAAAAACTGTTTTTT
TRBJ1-2,.,.,TRBV11-2,CASSLSLRDYGYTF,TGTGCCAGCAGCTTAAGTCTCAGGGACTATGGCTACACCTTC
TRBJ2-3,TRBD2,.,TRBV9,CASSVSGGTTDTQYF,TGTGCCAGCAGTGTTAGCGGGGGGACCACAGATACGCAGTATTTT
TRBJ2-6,.,.,TRBV18,CASSPFCYTQSSGANVLTF,TGTGCCAGCTCACCATTTTGCTACACCCAAAGCTCTGGGGCCAACGTCCTGACTTTC
TRBJ2-2,TRBD2,.,TRBV6-6,CASSPGLAGKTNTGELFF,TGTGCCAGCAGTCCGGGACTAGCGGGGAAAACGAACACCGGGGAGCTGTTTTTT
TRBJ1-1,.,once,TRBV7-9,CASSLGYEAFF,TGTGCCAGCAGCTTAGGCTATGAAGCTTTCTTT
TRBJ1-2,.,.,TRBV5-1,CASSPGLGSNYGYTF,TGCGCCAGCAGCCCAGGGTTAGGGTCTAACTATGGCTACACCTTC
TRBJ2-3,.,.,TRBV12-3/TRBV12-4,CASSLDTDTQYF,TGTGCCAGCAGTTTAGACACAGATACGCAGTATTTT
TRBJ1-6,.,.,TRBV10-3,CAISESGSTYNSPLHF,TGTGCCATCAGTGAGTCCGGCAGTACCTATAATTCACCCCTCCACTTT
TRBJ1-5,.,once,TRBV28,CASMLGGSNQPQHF,TGTGCCAGCATGCTAGGGGGGAGCAATCAGCCCCAGCATTTT
TRBJ2-6,.,.,TRBV24-1,CATSNGAGANVLTF,TGTGCCACCAGTAACGGTGCTGGGGCCAACGTCCTGACTTTC
TRBJ2-2,.,.,TRBV11-2,CASRLGVMGTGELFF,TGTGCCAGCAGACTAGGGGTCATGGGTACCGGGGAGCTGTTTTTT
TRBJ2-7,.,.,TRBV27,CASSFRGDTSYEQYF,TGTGCCAGCAGTTTTAGGGGGGACACGAGCTACGAGCAGTACTTC
TRBJ1-2,TRBD1,.,TRBV18,CASSPNLGQGYGYTF,TGTGCCAGCTCACCAAACTTGGGACAGGGGTATGGCTACACCTTC
TRBJ1-5,.,.,TRBV6-5,CASTSNTNQPQHF,TGTGCCAGCACGTCAAATACCAATCAGCCCCAGCATTTT
TRBJ1-5,.,.,TRBV27,CASSPQAGRINQPQHF,TGTGCCAGCAGTCCCCAAGCGGGACGGATAAATCAGCCCCAGCATTTT
TRBJ1-1,.,few,TRBV7-9,CASSLGEALNTEAFF,TGTGCCAGCAGCTTAGGAGAGGCGTTGAACACTGAAGCTTTCTTT
TRBJ1-2,.,.,TRBV5-4,CASSLVGRFAGENYGYTF,TGTGCCAGCAGCTTAGTGGGGCGGTTTGCCGGTGAGAACTATGGCTACACCTTC
TRBJ2-5,TRBD2,.,TRBV28,CASSLRGGGQFETQYF,TGTGCCAGCAGCTTGAGGGGCGGGGGGCAGTTTGAGACCCAGTACTTC
TRBJ1-5,.,.,TRBV7-9,CASSLSQGQPQHF,TGTGCCAGCAGCTTATCTCAGGGCCAGCCCCAGCATTTT
TRBJ1-5,TRBD1,.,TRBV3-1/TRBV3-2,CASSQGQGAGQPQHF,TGTGCCAGCAGCCAGGGACAGGGGGCGGGTCAGCCCCAGCATTTT
TRBJ2-1,TRBD1,.,TRBV6-5,CASSGQGNEQFF,TGTGCCAGTTCAGGACAGGGCAATGAGCAGTTCTTC
TRBJ2-7,.,.,TRBV4-2,CASSQEDSRGSYEQYF,TGTGCCAGCAGCCAAGAGGACTCGCGCGGATCCTACGAGCAGTACTTC
TRBJ1-5,.,.,TRBV6-5,CAVRAGYNQPQHF,TGTGCCGTCAGGGCGGGGTACAATCAGCCCCAGCATTTT
TRBJ2-3,.,.,TRBV6-2/TRBV6-3,CASSYSIEEGSTDTQYF,TGTGCCAGCAGTTACTCGATTGAGGAGGGTAGCACAGATACGCAGTATTTT
TRBJ2-6,.,.,TRBV27,CARPANDNTSGANVLTF,TGTGCCAGGCCTGCCAATGATAACACGTCTGGGGCCAACGTCCTGACTTTC
TRBJ2-7,.,.,TRBV4-2,CASSQDLGLQSSYEQYF,TGTGCCAGCAGCCAAGATCTCGGGTTACAATCCTCCTACGAGCAGTACTTC
TRBJ1-3,TRBD1,.,TRBV5-4,CASSRDSGNTIYF,TGTGCCAGCAGCCGGGACAGCGGAAACACCATATATTTT
TRBJ1-3,.,.,TRBV19,CASLGPTGNTIYF,TGTGCCAGTCTGGGACCTACAGGAAACACCATATATTTT
TRBJ2-7,.,.,TRBV7-8,CASSSTMTDEQYF,TGTGCCAGCAGCTCAACTATGACAGACGAGCAGTACTTC
TRBJ2-4,.,.,TRBV29-1,CSVAFTGRNIQYF,TGCAGCGTTGCGTTCACCGGGAGAAACATTCAGTACTTC
TRBJ2-5,.,.,TRBV7-3,CASSSEPLGTQYF,TGTGCCAGCAGCTCCGAGCCCTTGGGGACCCAGTACTTC
TRBJ2-4,TRBD2,.,TRBV7-2,CASSLTTSGGVAKNIQYF,TGTGCCAGCAGCCTTACGACTAGCGGGGGGGTAGCCAAAAACATTCAGTACTTC
TRBJ2-7,.,.,TRBV10-3,CATRTVSNYEQYF,TGTGCCACCAGGACAGTGAGTAACTACGAGCAGTACTTC
TRBJ2-1,.,.,TRBV9,CASSRGSYNEQFF,TGTGCCAGCAGCCGGGGCTCCTACAATGAGCAGTTCTTC
TRBJ2-7,TRBD1,.,TRBV15,CATSPKLTGNEQYF,TGTGCCACCAGTCCGAAACTGACAGGGAACGAGCAGTACTTC
TRBJ1-5,.,.,TRBV9,CASSVSELNQPQHF,TGTGCCAGCAGCGTAAGCGAATTAAATCAGCCCCAGCATTTT
TRBJ2-1,.,.,TRBV4-3,CASSRLTFIGEQFF,TGCGCCAGCAGCCGACTTACCTTTATTGGGGAGCAGTTCTTC
TRBJ1-5,TRBD1,.,TRBV27,CASSEDRSNQPQHF,TGTGCCAGCAGCGAGGACAGGAGCAATCAGCCCCAGCATTTT
TRBJ2-5,.,.,TRBV7-9,CASSYPTGPLAQYF,TGTGCCAGCAGCTACCCGACAGGCCCTCTTGCCCAGTACTTC
TRBJ2-1,.,.,TRBV18,CASSGLFGGGPNNEQFF,TGTGCCAGCTCTGGGCTATTCGGCGGGGGCCCGAACAATGAGCAGTTCTTC
TRBJ1-1,.,.,TRBV3-1/TRBV3-2,CASSQQGLNTEAFF,TGTGCCAGCAGCCAACAGGGGTTGAACACTGAAGCTTTCTTT
TRBJ1-1,TRBD1,few,TRBV6-1,CASSEDPGQRAFF,TGTGCCAGCAGTGAAGACCCGGGACAGAGAGCTTTCTTT
TRBJ1-5,.,.,TRBV5-1,CASSLGFGNQPQHF,TGCGCCAGCAGCTTGGGTTTCGGAAATCAGCCCCAGCATTTT
TRBJ1-2,.,once,TRBV4-1,CASSQSPGRGYGYTF,TGCGCCAGCAGCCAATCGCCAGGAAGGGGGTATGGCTACACCTTC
TRBJ1-4,.,.,TRBV10-1,CASSESIPGQGQEKLFF,TGCGCCAGCAGTGAGTCGATCCCGGGACAAGGTCAGGAAAAACTGTTTTTT
TRBJ1-6,.,.,TRBV5-1,CASSPAKTGSYNSPLHF,TGCGCCAGCAGCCCGGCCAAAACCGGCTCCTATAATTCACCCCTCCACTTT
TRBJ1-2,TRBD1,once,TRBV3-1/TRBV3-2,CASSQGGQPFYGYTF,TGTGCCAGCAGCCAAGGGGGACAGCCCTTCTATGGCTACACCTTC
TRBJ2-5,TRBD2,.,TRBV11-2,CASSSTSGTSWETQYF,TGTGCCAGCAGCTCGACTAGCGGGACGTCCTGGGAGACCCAGTACTTC
TRBJ1-2,TRBD1,.,TRBV7-2,CASSTGQAYGYTF,TGTGCCAGCTCAACGGGACAGGCCTATGGCTACACCTTC
TRBJ1-5,.,.,TRBV5-1,CASSLGGEDQPQHF,TGCGCCAGCAGCTTGGGAGGGGAGGATCAGCCCCAGCATTTT
TRBJ2-6,TRBD1,.,TRBV30,CAWSFGTGSGANVLTF,TGTGCCTGGAGTTTCGGGACAGGGTCCGGGGCCAACGTCCTGACTTTC